Below are 29 T cell receptor beta chains sequenced from a single sample in a study of patients and donors after allogeneic stem cell transplantation. TCRdb passed the RT-PCR reads through MiXCR, listing each CDR3 protein once. This table has approximately 200,000 distinct CDR3 sequences, about 38% appearing once. The sample taken for sequencing was blood, either unsorted or a sorted T cell fraction (not recorded which). All receptors derive from a human donor who was either an allogeneic HSCT recipient or a stem cell or donor lymphocyte infusion donor (not recorded which). It is not recorded whose cells these are; they may come from a transplant donor.

This clonotype has more than one count but fewer than ten. The chain joins TRBV6-2 or TRBV6-3 to TRBJ1-2; possible D gene TRBD1, 5 bases. Trimming took 7 bases from V and 4 from J, leaving 13 bases between them. Germline V lookup: CDR1 MNHEY, CDR2 SVGEGT. This CDR3 is built from 13 residues. CDR3 in amino acids: CASTPVGVYGYTF. For the CDR3, the DNA is TGTGCCAGCACCCCTGTGGGGGTCTATGGCTACACCTTC.

Here the CDR3 reads CASRALIQGHTQYF. CDR3 in DNA: TGTGCCAGCAGAGCCCTTATACAGGGCCATACGCAGTATTTT. This sequence joins TRBV12-3 or TRBV12-4 and TRBJ2-3, with a possible D match to TRBD1 (6 bases). The germline V and J ends were trimmed by 6 bases and 7 bases, with 17 bases remaining between them. The CDR3 runs to 14 residues.

A few counts support this clonotype. V gene TRBV5-1 combines with J gene TRBJ1-4; no firm D call. Trimming pared 2 bases from V and 0 bases from J, leaving 14 bases between. The CDR3 contains 17 residues. Germline V CDR1 and CDR2: SGHRS, YFSETQ. The CDR3 is CASSLGSGKPTNEKLFF. CDR3 sequence (DNA): TGCGCCAGCAGCTTAGGTTCGGGCAAGCCAACTAATGAAAAACTGTTTTTT.

This clonotype has more than one count but fewer than ten. The chain has TRBV4-1 and TRBJ2-1; D gene ambiguous. V lost 0 bases and J 12 bases, leaving 6 bases between the germline ends. The CDR3 length is 11 residues. CDR1 and CDR2 from the germline V gene are MGHRA and YSYEKL. Here the CDR3 reads CASSQERRQFF. CDR3 DNA sequence: TGCGCCAGCAGCCAAGAGCGCCGGCAGTTCTTC.

This clonotype was detected only a few times. This sequence joins TRBV20-1 and TRBJ1-5; the D gene is possibly TRBD1 (5 bases). V lost 6 bases and J lost 4, with 13 bases in between. The CDR3 is made up of 13 amino acids. The germline gives CDR1 DFQATT, CDR2 SNEGSKA (reference sequence). The CDR3 spells CSALGATNQPQHF. DNA of the CDR3: TGCAGTGCCTTAGGGGCCACTAATCAGCCCCAGCATTTT.

This sequence joins TRBV7-9 and TRBJ2-3, with TRBD1 matching 11 bases. This CDR3 is 15 amino acids long. After removal of 5 bases from V and 5 bases from J, the junction contained 6 bases not matched to a gene. Germline loops: CDR1 SEHNR, CDR2 FQNEAQ (reference sequence). The CDR3: CASSRRDRGEDTQYF. The DNA of the CDR3 is TGTGCCAGCAGCCGACGGGACAGGGGGGAAGATACGCAGTATTTT. The whole variable domain, remainder taken from reference TRBV7-9 and TRBJ2-3, is DTGVSQNPRHKITKRGQNVTFRCDPISEHNRLYWYRQTLGQGPEFLTYFQNEAQLEKSRLLSDRFSAERPKGSFSTLEIQRTEQGDSAMYLCASSRRDRGEDTQYFGPGTRLTVL.

The chain couples TRBV12-3 or TRBV12-4 to TRBJ1-6; TRBD1 might be the D (6 bases). CDR3 length: 13 amino acids. Trimming cost V 8 bases and J 5 bases, with 10 bases left between them. The CDR3 sequence is CASRGGDNSPLHF. CDR3 bases: TGTGCCAGCCGAGGGGGGGATAATTCACCCCTCCACTTT.

This clonotype was observed a handful of times. The chain is built from TRBV12-3 or TRBV12-4 and TRBJ2-5; 7 bases line up with TRBD2. CDR3 length: 15 residues. V dropped 3 bases and J dropped 4; count of bases not matched to a gene: 8. The DNA of the CDR3 is TGTGCCAGCAGTTTGAGCGGGGTGCGCCCAGAGACCCAGTACTTC. Translated, it gives CASSLSGVRPETQYF.

The rearrangement links TRBV14 to TRBJ1-6; 7 bases are a match to TRBD1. J was trimmed by 0 bases and V by 0 bases; bases with no gene match: 2. The CDR3 is 17 residues long. Germline V gene sequence: CDR1 SGHDN, CDR2 FVKESK. In DNA form, the CDR3 reads TGTGCCAGCAGCCAAGAGGACAGGAGCTCCTATAATTCACCCCTCCACTTT. This encodes CASSQEDRSSYNSPLHF. Full variable domain (outside the CDR3, taken from reference TRBV14 and TRBJ1-6): EAGVTQFPSHSVIEKGQTVTLRCDPISGHDNLYWYRRVMGKEIKFLLHFVKESKQDESGMPNNRFLAERTGGTYSTLKVQPAELEDSGVYFCASSQEDRSSYNSPLHFGNGTRLTVT.

The chain recombines TRBV18 with TRBJ1-6; a possible D gene is TRBD1 (6 bases). The V gene's germline CDR1 is KGHSH and CDR2 LQKENI. V shed 4 bases and J shed 7 bases, with 17 bases lying between them. CDR3 length: 16 residues. In DNA, the CDR3 is TGTGCCAGCTCACGAGGTGGAACAGGGAAAAATTCACCCCTCCACTTT. Translation gives CASSRGGTGKNSPLHF.

CDR3 in DNA: TGTGCCATCGGAGCACGGTACGAGCAGTACTTC. Amino acids: CAIGARYEQYF. This rearrangement joins TRBV10-3 to TRBJ2-7, with D unclear. V was trimmed by 8 bases and J by 4 bases, leaving 9 bases between them. The CDR3 has 11 residues. From germline, CDR1 is ENHRY and CDR2 SYGVKD.

The chain carries TRBV6-6 and TRBJ2-3; D call uncertain. V was clipped by 6 bases and J by 0 bases, with 4 bases between them. Germline assignment: CDR1 MNHNY and CDR2 SVGAGI (reference sequence). The CDR3 runs to 12 residues. CDR3 sequence reads: CASRPSTDTQYF. CDR3 sequence (DNA): TGTGCCAGCAGGCCTAGCACAGATACGCAGTATTTT.

The CDR3 here is CATEMGGLWGYTF. The CDR3 nucleotides are TGTGCCACCGAAATGGGAGGGTTGTGGGGCTACACCTTC. The J gene is TRBJ1-2, the V gene TRBV28; D gene uncertain. There are 13 residues in the CDR3. The germline CDR1 and CDR2 sequences are MDHEN and SYDVKM. With 10 bases removed from V and 8 bases from J, the gap between germline ends came to 20 bases.

J is TRBJ2-6 and V is TRBV12-3 or TRBV12-4; D gene unclear. V was trimmed by 0 bases and J by 0 bases, leaving 9 bases between them. The CDR3 spans 17 residues. The CDR3 loop is CASSLALLASGANVLTF. In DNA, the CDR3 is TGTGCCAGCAGTTTAGCCCTTTTAGCCTCTGGGGCCAACGTCCTGACTTTC.

The chain employs TRBV4-3 and TRBJ2-7, with 12 positions matching TRBD1. V trimming: 3 bases; J trimming: 7 bases; junction bases outside the gene matches: 10. The germline CDR1 and CDR2 sequences are LGHNA and YSLEER. CDR3 length: 16 residues. CDR3 in amino acids: CASSHIPGQGAGEQYF. For the CDR3, the DNA is TGCGCCAGCAGCCATATACCGGGACAGGGGGCTGGTGAGCAGTACTTC.

The V gene is TRBV24-1, the J gene TRBJ2-1; possible D gene TRBD1, 6 bases. V lost 4 bases and J 4 bases, leaving 10 bases between the germline ends. CDR1 is KGHDR and CDR2 is SFDVKD in the germline V gene. This CDR3 spans 14 amino acids. The CDR3 nucleotides are TGTGCCACCAGTGAAAACGGACAGTACAATGAGCAGTTCTTC. Translation gives CATSENGQYNEQFF.

In regard to this clonotype: One junction end disagrees with the germline gene, perhaps due to a read error. The J gene is TRBJ2-6, the V gene TRBV7-9; TRBD1 agrees at 12 bases. Germline V gene sequence: CDR1 SEHNR, CDR2 FQNEAQ (reference sequence). The CDR3 has 20 residues. CDR3 in amino acids: CASSKNPRDRGPSGANVLAF. CDR3 bases: TGTGCCAGCAGCAAAAACCCCCGGGACAGGGGGCCATCTGGGGCCAACGTCCTGGCTTTC.

This clonotype has just a few counts. V is TRBV27 and J is TRBJ2-3, with D tentatively TRBD2 (5 bases). The ends were cut back, 7 bases at V and 1 base at J, with 27 bases in the middle. The V gene's germline CDR1 is MNHEY and CDR2 SMNVEV (reference sequence). The CDR3 is 19 amino acids. In DNA, the CDR3 is TGTGCCAGCATTCCGAGGGTCACTCGACGCTCTTGGGGCACAGATACGCAGTATTTT. It yields the protein CASIPRVTRRSWGTDTQYF.

This clonotype was detected once. This chain joins TRBV4-1 and TRBJ1-3, with D uncertain. With 8 bases removed from V and 1 base from J, the gap between germline ends came to 6 bases. The CDR3 contains 12 residues. Per the germline V gene, CDR1 is MGHRA and CDR2 is YSYEKL. CDR3 sequence reads: CASRHSGNTIYF. CDR3 DNA sequence: TGCGCCAGCCGTCATTCTGGAAACACCATATATTTT.

The CDR3 bases are TGCGCCAGCAGCTCGGGACAGGGACGGAGTCAGCCCCAGCATTTT. It codes for CASSSGQGRSQPQHF. The chain joins TRBV5-1 to TRBJ1-5, with TRBD1 matching 9 bases. V shed 3 bases and J 6 bases; nucleotides not matched to a gene: 7. Germline V gene data show CDR1 as SGHRS and CDR2 as YFSETQ. The CDR3 is 15 amino acids.

The chain employs TRBV5-1 and TRBJ2-2; 7 nucleotides match TRBD1. This CDR3 comprises 15 residues. V trimming: 1 base; J trimming: 1 base; junction bases outside the gene matches: 1. Germline V CDR1 and CDR2: SGHRS, YFSETQ. The CDR3 region is CASSLRTGNTGELFF. The CDR3 coding sequence is TGCGCCAGCAGCTTGAGGACAGGGAACACCGGGGAGCTGTTTTTT.

This clonotype was counted a single time. The V and J genes are TRBV24-1 and TRBJ2-1, with 7 bases aligning to TRBD1. Per germline, CDR1 KGHDR and CDR2 SFDVKD. The CDR3 is 16 amino acids. J gave up 7 bases and V 0 bases, and 8 bases lay outside the gene matches. The CDR3 spells CATSDLGRGIKNEQFF. Written as DNA, the CDR3 is TGTGCCACCAGTGATTTGGGCAGGGGGATAAAAAATGAGCAGTTCTTC.

This clonotype has only a few counts. The genes are TRBV12-3 or TRBV12-4 and TRBJ1-1; TRBD1 agrees at 11 bases. The junction had 5 bases not matched to a gene; V was cut back by 7 bases and J by 7 bases. The CDR3 runs to 13 residues. The CDR3 DNA is TGTGCCAGCACTCGGACAGGGGGCCGTGAAGCTTTCTTT. Amino acid sequence: CASTRTGGREAFF.

This clonotype was picked up a small number of times. The chain carries TRBV28 and TRBJ2-7; D remains unclear. This CDR3 contains 13 residues. Trimming removed 3 bases at V and 2 bases at J, with 8 bases between. Germline CDR1 MDHEN, CDR2 SYDVKM. As DNA, the CDR3 is TGTGCCAGCAGTTTTAGTATCACCTACGAGCAGTACTTC. Protein: CASSFSITYEQYF.

This clonotype has only a few counts. The genes are TRBV5-1 and TRBJ1-6; 9 bases agree with TRBD1. Per germline, CDR1 SGHRS and CDR2 YFSETQ. Trimming took 2 bases from V and 6 from J; bases not matched to a gene: 3. The CDR3 has 15 residues. The CDR3 loop is CASSFTQGANSPLHF. The CDR3 region has the DNA TGCGCCAGCAGCTTCACACAGGGGGCTAATTCACCCCTCCACTTT.

The V and J genes are TRBV10-1 and TRBJ2-3; D might be TRBD1 or TRBD2, each matching 6 bases. Germline V gene data show CDR1 as WNHNN and CDR2 as SYGVQD (reference sequence). V lost 8 bases, J lost 4 bases, and 16 bases lay in between. The CDR3 contains 14 residues. The CDR3 loop reads CASSGPGASDTQYF. DNA for the CDR3: TGCGCCAGCTCCGGGCCGGGGGCCTCAGATACGCAGTATTTT.

This clonotype was seen a few times. The rearrangement uses TRBV9 and TRBJ1-1; D is undetermined. Germline V gene data show CDR1 as SGDLS and CDR2 as YYNGEE. The CDR3 runs 13 residues. Trimming removed 0 bases at V and 1 base at J, with 4 bases between. The CDR3 sequence: CASSVVKNTEAFF. The DNA for the CDR3 is TGTGCCAGCAGCGTAGTGAAGAACACTGAAGCTTTCTTT.

This clonotype came up a few times. This chain joins TRBV6-5 and TRBJ1-3, with D unresolved. Germline V lookup: CDR1 MNHEY, CDR2 SVGAGI. Trimming removed 2 bases at V and 4 bases at J, with 0 bases between. The CDR3 is made up of 11 amino acids. CDR3 sequence: CASSYGNTIYF. For the CDR3, the DNA is TGTGCCAGCAGTTACGGAAACACCATATATTTT.

The DNA for the CDR3 is TGCAGCGTTTATAGGACTATCCCAAAAGAGACCCAGTACTTC. Amino acids: CSVYRTIPKETQYF. The chain has TRBV29-1 and TRBJ2-5, with a tentative D call TRBD2 (6 bases). CDR3 length: 14 amino acids. The V end lost 5 bases, the J end lost 3 bases, and 16 bases lay between the germline ends. From germline, CDR1 is SQVTM and CDR2 ANQGSEA.